These T cell receptor beta chains were read from a single sample in a study of T-cell memory formation after mild COVID-19. TCRdb processed the 5' RACE reads anew with MiXCR; each CDR3 protein has one entry. This table has about 410,000 distinct CDR3 sequences, over 15% appearing once. Material: PBMCs or a T cell subset sorted from them (not recorded which). These TCRs come from a man aged 18 to 29 who had mild COVID-19 (a few samples of this study predate the infection). Cell type and time point are not known. Both conserved end residues are trimmed from each CDR3.

j_gene	v_gene	CDR3aa
TRBJ1-2	TRBV5-5	ASSHPGTGIDGYT
TRBJ2-5	TRBV20-1	SATLGLSRGTQY
TRBJ2-5	TRBV12-3/TRBV12-4	ASRNSGGARETQY
TRBJ2-3	TRBV24-1	ATSVAGATDTQY
TRBJ2-1	TRBV20-1	SARDHRGTPNEQF
TRBJ2-1	TRBV9	ASSATGGVEQF
TRBJ2-1	TRBV5-1	ASSLSGTGFNYEQF
TRBJ2-5	TRBV2	ASSDLGQETQY
TRBJ2-2	TRBV11-2	ASSSSRTNTGELF
TRBJ2-7	TRBV10-3	AIRDGTYEQY
TRBJ1-1	TRBV7-6	ASSSLQGSGTEAF
TRBJ2-2	TRBV4-3	ASSRLTSGDNTGELF
TRBJ2-7	TRBV5-1	ASSLATRGNEQY
TRBJ1-2	TRBV20-1	SAARQENHGYT
TRBJ2-3	TRBV7-6	ASSLYGGGTDTQY
TRBJ1-1	TRBV6-2/TRBV6-3	ASGKGGNTEAF